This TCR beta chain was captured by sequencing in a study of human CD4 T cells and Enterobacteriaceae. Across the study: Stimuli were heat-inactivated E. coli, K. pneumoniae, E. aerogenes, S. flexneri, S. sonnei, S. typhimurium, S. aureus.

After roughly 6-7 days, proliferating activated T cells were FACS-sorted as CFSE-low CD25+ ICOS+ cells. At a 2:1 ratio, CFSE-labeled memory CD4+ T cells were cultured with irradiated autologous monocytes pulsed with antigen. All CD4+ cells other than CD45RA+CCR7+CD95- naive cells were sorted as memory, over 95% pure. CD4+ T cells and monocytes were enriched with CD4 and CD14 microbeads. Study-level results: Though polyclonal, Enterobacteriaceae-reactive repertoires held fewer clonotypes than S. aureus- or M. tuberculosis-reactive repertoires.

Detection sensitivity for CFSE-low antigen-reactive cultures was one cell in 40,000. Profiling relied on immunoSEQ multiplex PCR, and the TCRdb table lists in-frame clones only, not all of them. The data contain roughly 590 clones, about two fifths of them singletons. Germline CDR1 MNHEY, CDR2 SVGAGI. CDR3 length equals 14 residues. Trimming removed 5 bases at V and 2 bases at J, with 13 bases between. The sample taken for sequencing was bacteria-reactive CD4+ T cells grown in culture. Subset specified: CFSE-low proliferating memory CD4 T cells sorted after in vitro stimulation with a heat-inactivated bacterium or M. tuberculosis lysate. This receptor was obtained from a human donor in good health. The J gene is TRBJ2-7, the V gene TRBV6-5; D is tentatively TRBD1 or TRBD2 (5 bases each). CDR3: CASSPRDVAYEQYF. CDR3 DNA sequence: TGTGCCAGCAGTCCCCGGGACGTAGCCTACGAGCAGTACTTC.